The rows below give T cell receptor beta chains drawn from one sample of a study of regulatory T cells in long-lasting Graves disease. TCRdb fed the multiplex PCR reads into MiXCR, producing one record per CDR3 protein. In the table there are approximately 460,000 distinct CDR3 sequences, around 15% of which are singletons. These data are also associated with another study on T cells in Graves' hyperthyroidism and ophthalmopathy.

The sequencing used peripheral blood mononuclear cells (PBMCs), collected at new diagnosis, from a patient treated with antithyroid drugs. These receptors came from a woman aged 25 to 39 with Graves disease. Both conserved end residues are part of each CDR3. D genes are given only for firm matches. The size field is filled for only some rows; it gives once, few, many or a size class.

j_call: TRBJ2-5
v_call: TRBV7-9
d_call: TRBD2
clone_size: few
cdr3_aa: CASSFGLALETQYF
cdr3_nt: TGTGCCAGCAGCTTTGGACTAGCGCTGGAGACCCAGTACTTC

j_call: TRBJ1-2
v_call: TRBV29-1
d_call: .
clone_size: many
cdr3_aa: CSVESGDYGYTF
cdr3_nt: TGCAGCGTTGAATCTGGGGACTATGGCTACACCTTC

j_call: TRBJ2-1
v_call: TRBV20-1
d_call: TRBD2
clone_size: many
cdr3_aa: CSAGTTVPYNEQFF
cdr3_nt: TGCAGTGCTGGGACTACCGTCCCTTACAATGAGCAGTTCTTC

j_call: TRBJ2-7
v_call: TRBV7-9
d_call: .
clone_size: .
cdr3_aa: CASSSGVNEQYF
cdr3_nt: TGTGCCAGCAGCTCCGGGGTAAACGAGCAGTACTTC

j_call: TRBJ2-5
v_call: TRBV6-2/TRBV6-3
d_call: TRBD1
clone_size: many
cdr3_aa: CASSLGTGIAETQYF
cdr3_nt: TGTGCCAGCAGTTTGGGGACAGGGATAGCCGAGACCCAGTACTTC

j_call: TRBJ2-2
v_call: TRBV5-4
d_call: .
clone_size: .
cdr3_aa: CASSSGDTGELFF
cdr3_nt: TGTGCCAGCAGTTCAGGGGATACCGGGGAGCTGTTTTTT

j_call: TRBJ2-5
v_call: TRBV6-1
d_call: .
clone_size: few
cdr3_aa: CASSEAPGHLETQYF
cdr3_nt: TGTGCCAGCAGTGAAGCTCCGGGACATCTGGAGACCCAGTACTTC

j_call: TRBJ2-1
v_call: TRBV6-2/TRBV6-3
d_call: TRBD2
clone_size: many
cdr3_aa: CASSYSISWLAGVNEQFF
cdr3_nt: TGTGCCAGCAGTTACTCGATAAGTTGGCTAGCGGGGGTCAATGAGCAGTTCTTC

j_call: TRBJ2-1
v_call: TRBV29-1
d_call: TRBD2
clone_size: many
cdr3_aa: CSVEISGSTNEQFF
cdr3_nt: TGCAGCGTTGAGATTAGCGGGAGCACCAATGAGCAGTTCTTC

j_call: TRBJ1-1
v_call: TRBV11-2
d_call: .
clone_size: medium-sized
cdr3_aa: CASRWGQDTEAFF
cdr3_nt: TGTGCCAGCAGGTGGGGGCAGGACACTGAAGCTTTCTTT

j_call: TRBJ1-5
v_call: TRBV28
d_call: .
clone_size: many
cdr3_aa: CMAGRNQPQHF
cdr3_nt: TGTATGGCGGGGCGAAATCAGCCCCAGCATTTT

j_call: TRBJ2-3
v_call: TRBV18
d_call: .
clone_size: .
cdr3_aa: CASSPTTTTRFGADTQYF
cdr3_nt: TGTGCCAGCTCGCCCACTACTACGACTAGATTTGGGGCAGATACGCAGTATTTT

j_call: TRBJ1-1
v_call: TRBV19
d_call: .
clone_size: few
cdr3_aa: CASRLPRTDTEAFF
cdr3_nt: TGTGCCAGTAGATTACCCCGGACGGACACTGAAGCTTTCTTT

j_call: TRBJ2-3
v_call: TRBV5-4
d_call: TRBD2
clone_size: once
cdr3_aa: CTSTTKVGGVGDTQYF
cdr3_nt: TGTACCAGCACCACGAAGGTCGGGGGGGTTGGTGATACGCAGTATTTT